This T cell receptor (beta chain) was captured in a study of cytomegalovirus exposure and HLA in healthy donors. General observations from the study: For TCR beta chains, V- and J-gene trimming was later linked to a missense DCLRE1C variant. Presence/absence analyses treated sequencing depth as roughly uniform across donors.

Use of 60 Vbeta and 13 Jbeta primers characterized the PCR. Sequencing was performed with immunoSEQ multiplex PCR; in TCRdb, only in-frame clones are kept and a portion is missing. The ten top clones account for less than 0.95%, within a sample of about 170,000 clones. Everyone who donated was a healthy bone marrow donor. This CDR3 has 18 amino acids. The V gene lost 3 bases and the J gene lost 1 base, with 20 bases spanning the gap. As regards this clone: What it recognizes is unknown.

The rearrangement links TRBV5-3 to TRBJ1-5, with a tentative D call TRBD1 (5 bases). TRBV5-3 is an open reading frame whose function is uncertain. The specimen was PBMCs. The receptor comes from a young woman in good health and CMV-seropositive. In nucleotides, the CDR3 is TGTGCCAGAAGCTCTTGGGGGTGGAGGGACCGGAGCAATCAGCCCCAGCATTTT. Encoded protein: CARSSWGWRDRSNQPQHF.